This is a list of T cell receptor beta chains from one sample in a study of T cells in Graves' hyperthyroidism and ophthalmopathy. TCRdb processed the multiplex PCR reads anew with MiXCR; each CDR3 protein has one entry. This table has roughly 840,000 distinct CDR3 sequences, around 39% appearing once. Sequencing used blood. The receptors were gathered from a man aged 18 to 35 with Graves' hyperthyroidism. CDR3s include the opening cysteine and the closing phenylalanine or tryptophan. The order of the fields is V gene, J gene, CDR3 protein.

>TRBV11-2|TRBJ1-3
CASSLEGGGSGNTIYF
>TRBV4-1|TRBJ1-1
CASSQGRHTEAFF
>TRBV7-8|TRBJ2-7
CASSLGDSEGYF
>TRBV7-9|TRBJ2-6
CASSPKRGGTGANALTF
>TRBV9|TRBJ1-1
CASSQWVGRTEAFF
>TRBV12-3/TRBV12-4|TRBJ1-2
CASSSRAHGKSF
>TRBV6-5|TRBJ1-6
CASSSPGLLNSPLHF
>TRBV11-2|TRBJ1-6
CASSLQDHSPLHF
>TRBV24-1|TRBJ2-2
CATGTGGNTGELFF
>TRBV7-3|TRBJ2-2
CASSPYGRSTGELFF
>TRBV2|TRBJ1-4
CASHRGTNEKLFF